These 26 T cell receptor beta chains were sequenced from one sample in a study of tumor-infiltrating lymphocytes in primary liver carcinoma. Out of unsorted whole blood came the blood RNA, and germline DNA was extracted as well. Using a constant-region primer together with ProtoScript II reverse transcriptase, TCR beta cDNA was made from about 500 ng of total RNA. Employing slightly modified ARM-PCR, three nested multiplex PCR rounds were run, and these gave rise to the TCR beta libraries. Forward primers for TRBV1-TRBV30 and a C-beta reverse primer served the first two PCR rounds, at about 9 cycles each. A single record per CDR3 protein comes from TCRdb applying MiXCR to the multiplex PCR reads. The table has about 320,000 distinct CDR3 sequences, around 50% seen once. Sequencing was done on a sample of peripheral blood. These receptors were taken from a woman younger than 45 with primary liver carcinoma and hepatitis B virus infection.

Notes on this clonotype: No conserved phenylalanine or tryptophan is present at the end of the CDR3, so a read error is the likely explanation. The chain employs TRBV14 and TRBJ2-1; tentatively, D is TRBD2 (6 bases). The CDR3 covers 14 residues. CDR1 and CDR2 from the germline V gene are SGHDN and FVKESK. Trimming removed 4 bases at V and 1 base at J, with 8 bases between. The CDR3 DNA reads as TGTGCCAGCAGCCTGGCGGGATCCTACAATGAGCAGTTCTCC. This translates into CASSLAGSYNEQFS.

CDR3 region: CAWTLSGGRSREYTF. The CDR3 nucleotides read TGTGCCTGGACCTTATCGGGCGGGCGCTCAAGAGAATACACCTTC. The chain employs TRBV30 and TRBJ1-2; D gene ambiguous. V was shortened by 4 bases and J by 11 bases, with 26 bases between the two germline ends. Per the germline V gene, CDR1 is GTSNPN and CDR2 is SVGIG (reference sequence). The CDR3 has 15 residues.

This clonotype was seen a few times. One junction end disagrees with the germline gene, perhaps due to a read error. The CDR3: CASSPTAPNFGYTF. The DNA for the CDR3 is TGTGCCAGCAGTCCCACAGCTCCGAACTTTGGCTACACCTTC. The chain recombines TRBV6-2 or TRBV6-3 with TRBJ1-2, with D unresolved. Germline V lookup: CDR1 MNHEY, CDR2 SVGEGT. CDR3 size: 14 residues.

The gene calls are TRBV18 and TRBJ2-5; 7 bases are shared with TRBD1. Germline-derived CDR1 and CDR2 are KGHSH and LQKENI. J lost 5 bases, V lost 3 bases, and 6 bases had no gene match. The CDR3 runs 14 residues. DNA of the CDR3: TGTGCCAGCTCACCGGGGACAGTGAGGGAGACCCAGTACTTC. This sequence encodes CASSPGTVRETQYF.

Worth noting for this clonotype: The CDR3 carries no conserved terminal phenylalanine or tryptophan, so it likely arises from a read error. The gene calls are TRBV6-2 or TRBV6-3 and TRBJ1-1; 11 bases align to TRBD1. Germline assignment: CDR1 MNHEY and CDR2 SVGEGT. The CDR3 sequence is 12 residues long. The CDR3 reads CTSGTGGTEAFL. The CDR3 nucleotides read TGTACCAGCGGGACAGGGGGGACTGAAGCTTTCTTA.

Comments on this clonotype: Likely a read error: the CDR3 ends without its conserved phenylalanine or tryptophan. The chain uses TRBV11-2 and TRBJ2-5; D is ambiguous. This CDR3 contains 14 residues. Looked up from germline, CDR1 is SGHAT and CDR2 is FQNNGV. The V gene lost 5 bases and the J gene lost 5 bases, with 15 bases spanning the gap. The CDR3 loop is CASSILTWKETQYL. In DNA, the CDR3 is TGTGCCAGCAGCATACTAACATGGAAGGAGACCCAGTACTTA.

The chain combines TRBV5-4 with TRBJ1-1; the D is unclear. Germline values: CDR1 SGHNT, CDR2 YYREEE (reference sequence). V dropped 10 bases and J dropped 2 bases, with 12 bases sitting between them. The CDR3 contains 12 residues. The CDR3 DNA reads as TGTGCCGCGGGTTCCCTTAACACTGAAGCTTTCTTT. It yields the protein CAAGSLNTEAFF.

As regards this clonotype: A clone one base away is much larger, so this may be a read error. The V gene is TRBV5-4, the J gene TRBJ2-1, with TRBD2 matching 8 bases. The germline V gene has CDR1 SGHNT and CDR2 YYREEE (reference sequence). CDR3 size: 15 residues. J was trimmed by 10 bases and V by 4 bases; bases with no gene match: 13. CDR3 DNA: TGTGCCAGCAGCCCCGGCGGGGGGTCCTCCTACGAGCAGTTCTTC. This translates into CASSPGGGSSYEQFF.

V usage is TRBV20-1 and J usage is TRBJ1-1; 7 bases map to TRBD1. In germline, CDR1 is DFQATT, CDR2 SNEGSKA (reference sequence). The CDR3 loop spans 14 amino acids. The CDR3 loop is CRVRSQGVRTEAFF. The CDR3 DNA reads as TGCAGGGTAAGAAGTCAGGGGGTGCGCACTGAAGCTTTCTTT.

Concerning this clonotype itself: Compared with germline, one end of the junction differs, possibly owing to a read error. The J gene is TRBJ2-3, the V gene TRBV11-1, with D possibly being TRBD1 or TRBD2 (6 bases each). The CDR3 length is 16 residues. Germline V gene lookup returns CDR1 SGHAT and CDR2 FQDESV (reference sequence). CDR3: CASSRMGGLSTDTRYF. CDR3 DNA: TGTGCCAGCAGCCGCATGGGGGGCCTAAGCACAGATACGCGGTATTTT.

The chain links TRBV18 to TRBJ1-2; no clear D. CDR1 and CDR2 (germline): KGHSH, LQKENI. The length of the CDR3 is 16 residues. Trimming took 2 bases from V and 11 from J, leaving 24 bases between them. In DNA form, the CDR3 reads TGTGCCAGCTCACCAAAAGCAGGCCAGGCGGACCGTGGATACACCTTC. Protein product: CASSPKAGQADRGYTF.

V usage is TRBV7-8 and J usage is TRBJ2-7; 12 positions agree with TRBD2. CDR1 is SGHVS and CDR2 is FQNEAQ in the germline V gene. The CDR3 totals 15 residues. V was clipped by 5 bases and J by 5 bases; unmatched bases: 7. For the CDR3, the DNA is TGTGCCAGCAGCAGTACTAGCGGGAGGACGAACGAGCAGTACTTC. As protein: CASSSTSGRTNEQYF.

Concerning this clonotype: Just one base apart from a much larger clone, this may be a read error. The rearrangement links TRBV29-1 to TRBJ1-1; TRBD1 matches 9 bases. Germline V CDR1 and CDR2: SQVTM, ANQGSEA. The CDR3 runs to 13 residues. The CDR3 protein is CSVSRDREGVASF. In nucleotides, the CDR3 is TGCAGCGTTTCCCGGGACAGGGAAGGGGTAGCTTCCTTT.

Comment on this clonotype: One base away lies a much larger clone, so this may be a sequencing read error. It is likely a read error, because the conserved phenylalanine at the end of the CDR3 is missing. The CDR3 DNA is TGTGCCAGCAGTTCCCAGGGAGGGGGTAATTCACCCCTCCACTGT. It specifies CASSSQGGGNSPLHC. The rearrangement links TRBV12-3 or TRBV12-4 to TRBJ1-6, with D maybe TRBD1 (6 bases). This CDR3 region has 15 residues. V lost 4 bases to trimming and J lost 6 bases, with 13 bases between them.

A remark on this clonotype: At one end, the junction sequence differs from germline, possibly due to a read error. The CDR3, as DNA: TGTGCCAGCTGTTTAGACCGGGAGGATACGCAGTATTTT. This encodes CASCLDREDTQYF. The chain joins TRBV12-3 or TRBV12-4 to TRBJ2-3, with D possibly being TRBD2 (6 bases). The CDR3 contains 13 residues.

The chain links TRBV12-3 or TRBV12-4 to TRBJ1-3; D may be TRBD1 (5 bases). CDR3 length: 15 amino acids. V gave up 3 bases and J gave up 5 bases, with 14 bases separating them. The DNA of the CDR3 is TGTGCCAGCAGTTTCCAGGGTGGGATCAGAAACACCATATATTTT. It is translated as CASSFQGGIRNTIYF.

This sequence joins TRBV5-6 and TRBJ2-3, with 9 bases matching TRBD2. The J segment lost 2 bases and the V segment lost 4 bases, leaving 8 bases of the junction unmatched. The CDR3 length is 16 residues. Per the germline V gene, CDR1 is SGHDT and CDR2 is YYEEEE. CDR3 region: CASSKMSGRNTDTQYF. For the CDR3, the DNA is TGTGCCAGCAGCAAGATGAGCGGGAGGAACACAGATACGCAGTATTTT.

The chain links TRBV18 to TRBJ2-5, with 8 bases identical to TRBD1. This CDR3 comprises 14 residues. With V trimmed by 5 bases and J by 5 bases, 7 bases remained unmatched. Germline-derived CDR1 and CDR2 are KGHSH and LQKENI. CDR3: CASSSGQGRETQYF. Here the CDR3 DNA reads TGTGCCAGCTCATCAGGACAGGGCAGGGAGACCCAGTACTTC.

In regard to this clonotype: Mismatch with germline at one junction end may stem from a read error. The rearrangement joins TRBV7-9 to TRBJ2-3; no clear D. The CDR3 is 22 residues long. Per germline, CDR1 SEHNR and CDR2 FQNEAQ (reference sequence). CDR3 region: CASSSVWGLPGQSPLFTDMQYF. The CDR3, as DNA: TGTGCCAGCAGCTCAGTGTGGGGTCTACCTGGTCAATCACCGCTTTTCACAGATATGCAGTATTTT.

This clonotype has ten or more counts. The chain uses TRBV12-3 or TRBV12-4 and TRBJ2-5; no firm D call. V was trimmed by 2 bases and J by 3 bases, leaving 7 bases between them. This CDR3 is 13 amino acids long. Written as DNA, the CDR3 is TGTGCCAGCAGTTTAAACCAGAAAGAGACCCAGTACTTC. This codes for CASSLNQKETQYF.

J is TRBJ1-3 and V is TRBV12-3 or TRBV12-4; D may be TRBD1 (6 bases). This CDR3 is built from 15 residues. V dropped 3 bases and J dropped 2 bases, with 11 bases sitting between them. CDR3 DNA: TGTGCCAGCAGTTTCGCAGGGGCCACTGGAAACACCATATATTTT. It translates to CASSFAGATGNTIYF.

Remarks on this clonotype: With a much larger clone just one base away, this may be a read error. The chain uses TRBV6-6 and TRBJ1-1; D remains ambiguous. This CDR3 region has 11 residues. Trimming cost V 7 bases and J 5 bases, with 8 bases left between them. CDR1 MNHNY and CDR2 SVGAGI come from the germline V gene (reference sequence). CDR3 in DNA: TGTGCCAGCACGTGGGAGACTGAAGCTTTCTTT. Amino acid sequence: CASTWETEAFF.

Note on this clonotype: A much larger clone lies a single base off, so this may be a read error. The chain carries TRBV7-8 and TRBJ2-5; D not certain. Germline values: CDR1 SGHVS, CDR2 FQNEAQ. Between the trimmed V and J ends, which lost 1 base and 2 bases, there was a span of 11 bases. This CDR3 region has 15 residues. The CDR3 region has the DNA TGTGCCAGCAGCTTAGGGCTTGGATCACAAGAGACCCAGTACTTC. It specifies CASSLGLGSQETQYF.

The genes are TRBV24-1 and TRBJ2-3; D is ambiguous. V was clipped by 2 bases and J by 11 bases, with 10 bases between them. CDR1 and CDR2 (germline): KGHDR, SFDVKD. CDR3 length: 12 residues. CDR3 loop: CATSDYGDGQYF. The CDR3 nucleotides are TGTGCCACCAGTGATTACGGAGACGGGCAGTATTTT.

This clonotype was recorded once. No conserved phenylalanine or tryptophan ends this CDR3, so it is likely a read error. The rearrangement links TRBV29-1 to TRBJ1-4; D unresolved. V lost 7 bases and J lost 7, with 13 bases in between. The CDR3 has 12 amino acids. Germline V gene sequence: CDR1 SQVTM, CDR2 ANQGSEA. The CDR3, as DNA: TGCAGCGGCGGCGTTGGTCTTGAAAAACTGTTTATT. Encoded protein: CSGGVGLEKLFI.

This clonotype was recorded once. The J gene is TRBJ1-4, the V gene TRBV12-3 or TRBV12-4, with TRBD1 as a possible D gene (6 bases). This CDR3 is built from 18 residues. Trimming shortened V by 1 base and J by 8 bases, and 23 bases separated the two germline ends. DNA of the CDR3: TGTGCCAGCAGTTTAGTTATTACGACCGGGATAGGGGGAGAAAAACTGTTTTTT. This encodes CASSLVITTGIGGEKLFF.